Below, 15 T cell receptor beta chains from the same sample are listed, as sequenced in a study of Tregs in tolerant kidney transplant recipients (dated by TCRdb to about 2019). Libraries were prepared through the immunoSEQ multiplex PCR assay. Imported from immuneACCESS, the table was reduced by TCRdb to in-frame sequences with V and J called. These copies leave out some clones; in studies compared against another copy, an unresolved V gene accounts for under half, and the cause of the remainder is not known. Present in this sample are fewer than 100,000 clones, around 93% of which were seen just once. The ten most abundant clones make up 0.34% of the sample. Interpreted using the paper, the time point label stands for: blood sample drawn before combined kidney and bone marrow transplant. The sequenced sample was Tregs from blood, obtained before the transplant. The receptors were sampled from a human donor who received a combined kidney and bone marrow transplant.

This chain connects TRBV19 to TRBJ1-1, with D unresolved. V lost 5 bases and J lost 0, with 7 bases in between. The CDR3 runs to 13 residues. CDR1 and CDR2 from the germline V gene are LNHDA and SQIVND (reference sequence). CDR3 in amino acids: CASSGQLNTEAFF. The DNA of the CDR3 is TGTGCCAGTAGTGGGCAGCTGAACACTGAAGCTTTCTTT.

This sequence joins TRBV18 and TRBJ1-1; 8 bases map to TRBD1. Germline CDR1 reads KGHSH; CDR2 reads LQKENI. The J segment lost 5 bases and the V segment lost 3 bases, leaving 5 bases of the junction unmatched. This CDR3 spans 14 amino acids. The CDR3 loop reads CASSPLTGATEAFF. As DNA, the CDR3 is TGTGCCAGCTCACCCCTGACAGGGGCTACTGAAGCTTTCTTT.

This clone has a single count. The rearrangement links TRBV6-5 to TRBJ2-7; 7 bases map to TRBD1. The V gene end was trimmed by 2 bases and the J gene end by 2 bases; junction bases not matched to a gene: 3. The CDR3 loop spans 14 amino acids. CDR1 is MNHEY and CDR2 is SVGAGI in the germline V gene. CDR3 DNA: TGTGCCAGCAGTTACGACAGGGCCACCTACGAGCAGTACTTC. It encodes CASSYDRATYEQYF.

The chain has TRBV7-2 and TRBJ2-7, with D tentatively TRBD2 (6 bases). The CDR3 totals 14 residues. V was cut by 8 bases and J by 1 base, with 15 bases left in between. Germline V lookup: CDR1 SGHTA, CDR2 FQGNSA. CDR3 sequence reads: CASRPQRVSYEQYF. The CDR3, as DNA: TGTGCCAGCCGCCCCCAGCGGGTGTCCTACGAGCAGTACTTC.

The chain links TRBV11-2 to TRBJ1-1; 7 bases fit TRBD1. The CDR3 runs to 14 residues. V dropped 6 bases and J dropped 1; count of bases not matched to a gene: 5. Germline assignment: CDR1 SGHAT and CDR2 FQNNGV. The CDR3 nucleotides are TGTGCCAGCAGAACGACAGGGACGAACACTGAAGCTTTCTTT. Translation gives CASRTTGTNTEAFF.

The genes are TRBV5-6 and TRBJ1-1; D may be TRBD1 (5 bases). This CDR3 spans 15 amino acids. Germline V gene data show CDR1 as SGHDT and CDR2 as YYEEEE. The V and J ends lost 0 bases and 3 bases respectively, with 12 bases between them. The CDR3 nucleotides are TGTGCCAGCAGCTTGGGCTCTGCAGGGCACACTGAAGCTTTCTTT. It codes for CASSLGSAGHTEAFF.

The CDR3 nucleotides read TGTGCCAGCAGTTATCAGGGCCCCCCGGATCTAGCGGGAGGGGACAATGAGCAGTTCTTC. Amino acid sequence: CASSYQGPPDLAGGDNEQFF. The chain is built from TRBV28 and TRBJ2-1, with TRBD2 matching 12 bases. CDR1 and CDR2 (germline): MDHEN, SYDVKM. V was clipped by 4 bases and J by 5 bases; unmatched bases: 18. This CDR3 has 20 amino acids.

The chain has TRBV15 and TRBJ1-5; D gene ambiguous. The germline V and J ends were trimmed by 1 base and 3 bases, with 7 bases remaining between them. The CDR3 is made up of 14 amino acids. Germline V CDR1 and CDR2: LNHNV, YYDKDF (reference sequence). CDR3 DNA sequence: TGTGCCACCAGCAGAGGAGGCGTCAATCAGCCCCAGCATTTT. It yields the protein CATSRGGVNQPQHF.

This clone appeared a single time. The J gene is TRBJ2-1, the V gene TRBV7-6, with D maybe TRBD2 (6 bases). Trimming stripped 5 bases from V and 2 bases from J, with 16 bases between. The CDR3 is made up of 16 amino acids. CDR1 SGHVS and CDR2 FNYEAQ come from the germline V gene. The CDR3 spells CASSKNSGGTYNEQFF. The CDR3 DNA is TGTGCCAGCAGCAAAAATAGCGGAGGCACCTACAATGAGCAGTTCTTC.

This chain uses TRBV9 with TRBJ2-2; the match to TRBD2 covers 13 bases. The CDR3 extends over 19 amino acids. Germline V gene lookup returns CDR1 SGDLS and CDR2 YYNGEE. V lost 3 bases, J lost 0 bases, and 8 bases stayed unmatched. CDR3: CASSASGLAGITNTGELFF. CDR3 sequence (DNA): TGTGCCAGCAGCGCATCGGGACTAGCGGGAATTACGAACACCGGGGAGCTGTTTTTT.

The V gene is TRBV19, the J gene TRBJ2-7; 9 bases are shared with TRBD2. V shed 7 bases, J shed 1 base, and the junction held 5 bases outside the gene matches. The germline V gene has CDR1 LNHDA and CDR2 SQIVND (reference sequence). The CDR3 sequence is 14 residues long. The CDR3 region has the DNA TGTGCCAGTACCCCTGCGGGAGGGTCCTACGAGCAGTACTTC. Translated: CASTPAGGSYEQYF.

This clone appeared a single time. V and J are TRBV6-1 and TRBJ1-1, with 8 bases that match TRBD1. Germline V gene data show CDR1 as MNHNS and CDR2 as SASEGT. There are 13 residues in the CDR3. V shed 10 bases, J shed 0 bases, and the junction held 4 bases outside the gene matches. For the CDR3, the DNA is TGTGCCACTACGGACAGGGTGAACACTGAAGCTTTCTTT. The encoded protein is CATTDRVNTEAFF.

The chain recombines TRBV27 with TRBJ2-3, with 9 nucleotides matching TRBD2. The CDR3 length is 15 residues. V was pared by 3 bases and J by 7 bases, with 8 bases of the junction left unmatched. The germline gives CDR1 MNHEY, CDR2 SMNVEV (reference sequence). The DNA for the CDR3 is TGTGCCAGCAGTTTGGGTAGCGGGAGTATAAATACGCAGTATTTT. Its translation is CASSLGSGSINTQYF.

The chain combines TRBV15 with TRBJ2-7; 8 bases map to TRBD2. Looked up from germline, CDR1 is LNHNV and CDR2 is YYDKDF (reference sequence). The trim removed 2 bases at V and 4 bases at J, leaving 10 bases unmatched. The CDR3 extends over 16 amino acids. The DNA of the CDR3 is TGTGCCACCAGCAGATCGGGGGGGGCCAAAACATACGAGCAGTACTTC. Protein product: CATSRSGGAKTYEQYF.

CDR3 in DNA: TGTGCCAGCAGCCAAGGGGATAATGGCTGGGAGGGCTACGAGCAGTACTTC. This translates into CASSQGDNGWEGYEQYF. The rearrangement links TRBV4-2 to TRBJ2-7; 7 bases are a match to TRBD2. The V gene end was trimmed by 1 base and the J gene end by 3 bases; junction bases not matched to a gene: 12. CDR3 length: 17 residues. Germline assignment: CDR1 LGHNA and CDR2 YNFKEQ.